The clone carrying this T cell receptor (beta chain) was observed once. The sample is drawn from a study of shared clonotypes between healthy human individuals. Those who donated were healthy HIV-negative adults, with no recent acute infections or vaccinations reported. Germline loops: CDR1 SGHKS, CDR2 YYEKEE (reference sequence). The CDR3 has 15 amino acids. Trimming removed 5 bases from V and 1 base from J, with 15 bases in between. TCRdb keeps only in-frame clones here, not all; method: immunoSEQ multiplex PCR. The repertoire holds over 1.5 million clones, with approximately 98% as singletons. Sample: naive CD4+ T cells sorted from blood. Subset in this sample: CD45RA+ positively selected. The chain combines TRBV5-5 with TRBJ1-1, with a possible D match to TRBD1 (5 bases). The sequence derives from a man in his thirties or forties in good health. In nucleotides, the CDR3 is TGTGCCAGCAGTGGGGAGGGACGGTCGAACACTGAAGCTTTCTTT. This encodes CASSGEGRSNTEAFF.